The 10 T cell receptor beta chains below all came from one sample that was sequenced in a study of beta chain features in type 1 diabetes. Study-level findings and limits: Type 1 diabetes patients had TCRB CDR3s that were shorter (moderately but significantly so) in all four CD4+ subsets.

As every portion of the isolated RNA was reverse transcribed, the sequencing read expressed TCRB transcripts. Produced via immunoSEQ multiplex PCR; TCRdb's table is partial and in-frame only. The repertoire holds over 55,000 clones, around half seen once, with 2.6% in the top ten. These receptors have no known antigen. The sample comprised Tregs from blood. The origin of the receptors is a woman in her forties with type 1 diabetes.

This clone was recorded a few times. The J gene is TRBJ1-2, the V gene TRBV4-1; D is perhaps TRBD1 (5 bases). This CDR3 spans 14 amino acids. Trimming took off 0 bases at V and 8 bases at J, with 13 bases between the two ends. Germline CDR1 reads MGHRA; CDR2 reads YSYEKL. CDR3 sequence reads: CASSQDRGGDGYTF. The CDR3, as DNA: TGCGCCAGCAGCCAAGACCGGGGAGGGGACGGCTACACCTTC.

This chain links TRBV5-1 with TRBJ2-5; TRBD1 might be the D (6 bases). Germline V gene lookup returns CDR1 SGHRS and CDR2 YFSETQ. Trimming cost V 0 bases and J 1 base, with 16 bases left between them. The CDR3 length is 17 residues. CDR3 loop: CASSLGAGQTSQETQYF. Here the CDR3 DNA reads TGCGCCAGCAGCTTGGGAGCAGGACAGACTTCCCAAGAGACCCAGTACTTC.

The chain links TRBV7-3 to TRBJ2-2, with a weak D call TRBD2 (6 bases). The CDR3 has 15 amino acids. V lost 5 bases and J lost 7, with 17 bases in between. The V gene's germline CDR1 is SGHTA and CDR2 FQGTGA. CDR3 sequence: CASSEAGAGGGELFF. In DNA form, the CDR3 reads TGTGCCAGCAGCGAAGCGGGTGCCGGGGGCGGGGAGCTGTTTTTT.

This rearrangement joins TRBV7-9 to TRBJ2-7; possibly TRBD2 for D (5 bases). Germline V gene sequence: CDR1 SEHNR, CDR2 FQNEAQ (reference sequence). Trimming pared 1 base from V and 4 bases from J, leaving 14 bases between. This CDR3 has 15 residues. The CDR3, as DNA: TGTGCCAGCAGCTTAGATGCGACCGGGGAATACGAGCAGTACTTC. It translates to CASSLDATGEYEQYF.

The chain combines TRBV29-1 with TRBJ2-6; TRBD2 agrees at 7 bases. This CDR3 is 13 amino acids long. Germline V gene data show CDR1 as SQVTM and CDR2 as ANQGSEA. The ends lost 7 bases at V and 2 bases at J; junction bases unmatched: 2. CDR3 residues: CSAGRAGANVLTF. CDR3 coding DNA: TGCAGCGCGGGGAGGGCTGGGGCCAACGTCCTGACTTTC.

This clone came up a few times. The CDR3: CASSYRQGNYEQYF. As DNA, the CDR3 is TGTGCCAGCAGTTACAGGCAGGGGAACTACGAGCAGTACTTC. The rearrangement joins TRBV6-6 to TRBJ2-7; maybe TRBD1 (6 bases). The CDR3 sequence is 14 residues long. V lost 2 bases and J 3 bases, leaving 11 bases between the germline ends. Germline loops: CDR1 MNHNY, CDR2 SVGAGI (reference sequence).

V gene TRBV2 combines with J gene TRBJ2-7; possible D gene TRBD2, 7 bases. The germline CDR1 and CDR2 sequences are SNHLY and FYNNEI. The CDR3 extends over 14 amino acids. V shed 2 bases and J shed 10 bases, with 18 bases lying between them. CDR3 protein: CASSEISRGAGQYF. DNA for the CDR3: TGTGCCAGCAGTGAAATATCCCGGGGGGCTGGTCAGTACTTC.

The chain joins TRBV7-3 to TRBJ2-6; 7 bases fit TRBD2. V gave up 5 bases and J gave up 2 bases; unmatched junction bases: 3. CDR1 is SGHTA, CDR2 FQGTGA, per germline. The CDR3 is made up of 15 amino acids. CDR3 sequence reads: CASSPGGAGANVLTF. CDR3 sequence (DNA): TGTGCCAGCAGCCCGGGGGGAGCTGGGGCCAACGTCCTGACTTTC.

The rearrangement uses TRBV5-1 and TRBJ1-1; the match to TRBD1 covers 7 bases. CDR3 size: 17 residues. V shed 0 bases, J shed 0 bases, and the junction held 8 bases outside the gene matches. Germline V gene data show CDR1 as SGHRS and CDR2 as YFSETQ. CDR3 sequence reads: CASSLGRDSNMNTEAFF. CDR3 in DNA: TGCGCCAGCAGCTTGGGCCGGGACAGTAACATGAACACTGAAGCTTTCTTT. Based on the CDR3 plus reference TRBV5-1 and TRBJ1-1, the full variable domain is KAGVTQTPRYLIKTRGQQVTLSCSPISGHRSVSWYQQTPGQGLQFLFEYFSETQRNKGNFPGRFSGRQFSNSRSEMNVSTLELGDSALYLCASSLGRDSNMNTEAFFGQGTRLTVV.

The rearrangement joins TRBV5-8 to TRBJ2-5; D is undetermined. Germline V gene data show CDR1 as SGHTS and CDR2 as YDEGEE. V dropped 0 bases and J dropped 1 base, with 13 bases sitting between them. The CDR3 spans 16 residues. CDR3 residues: CASSLEVLGAQETQYF. DNA for the CDR3: TGTGCCAGCAGCTTGGAAGTCTTAGGAGCCCAAGAGACCCAGTACTTC.